This TCR beta chain was observed in a study of identical twins. Germline V gene data show CDR1 as MDHEN and CDR2 as SYDVKM. V lost 6 bases to trimming and J lost 5 bases, with 13 bases between them. The CDR3 runs 14 residues. Study observations and caveats: Low generation-probability sequences were in excess among twin-shared out-of-frame alpha sequences. With abundant cord blood beta clonotypes, insertions were fewer; memory repertoires showed no such pattern.

A word on this clonotype: Its matching antigen is unknown.

TCRdb redid the calling of the 5' RACE reads with MiXCR, one entry per CDR3 protein. The sample records nearly 650,000 distinct CDR3 sequences, under 8.5% being singletons. These same data were also listed under a study on yellow fever vaccine responses in identical twins.

The chain employs TRBV28 and TRBJ2-2, with D unclear. Sequenced: PBMCs. This sequence was found in a woman younger than 30 in good health. The CDR3 bases are TGTGCCAGCAGCACGGAAGCCTATACCGGGGAGCTGTTTTTT. As protein: CASSTEAYTGELFF.